The rows below give T cell receptor beta chains drawn from one sample of a study of cytomegalovirus exposure and HLA in healthy donors. Produced via immunoSEQ multiplex PCR; TCRdb's table is partial and in-frame only. The data show 55,000 to 80,000 clones, about 68% seen once. The specimen was PBMCs. The source is a woman aged 25 to 39 in good health and CMV-seropositive. Both conserved end residues are part of each CDR3. Each record gives: V gene, J gene, D gene, clone size, CDR3 DNA, CDR3 protein. A D gene is named only where the DNA matches it firmly. The size field is filled for only some rows; it gives once, few, many or a size class.

v_call: TRBV27
j_call: TRBJ2-6
d_call: NA
clone_size: NA
cdr3_nt: TGTGCCAGCAGGGGAGGTGGGGCCAACGTCCTGACTTTC
cdr3_aa: CASRGGGANVLTF

v_call: TRBV6-1
j_call: TRBJ2-6
d_call: NA
clone_size: few
cdr3_nt: TGTGCCAGCAGTGAAATTCTGTTCCTTACTAAGCCGACGGGGGGCGCATCTGGGGCCAACGTCCTGACTTTC
cdr3_aa: CASSEILFLTKPTGGASGANVLTF

v_call: TRBV7-2
j_call: TRBJ2-2
d_call: TRBD2
clone_size: NA
cdr3_nt: TGTGCCAGCAGCCCCCGGGGGGGCGCGAACACCGGGGAGCTGTTTTTT
cdr3_aa: CASSPRGGANTGELFF

v_call: TRBV29-1
j_call: TRBJ1-1
d_call: TRBD1
clone_size: NA
cdr3_nt: TGCAGCGCCGCCAGGGGGGAAGCTTTCTTT
cdr3_aa: CSAARGEAFF

v_call: TRBV7-8
j_call: TRBJ1-2
d_call: NA
clone_size: NA
cdr3_nt: TGTGCCAGCAGCCCAGACAGATTTTATGGCTACACCTTC
cdr3_aa: CASSPDRFYGYTF

v_call: TRBV6-6
j_call: TRBJ1-2
d_call: NA
clone_size: NA
cdr3_nt: TGTGCCAGCATGCAAAAGAATCGGGGGGCGGGCGGCTACACCTTC
cdr3_aa: CASMQKNRGAGGYTF

v_call: TRBV28
j_call: TRBJ1-2
d_call: TRBD1
clone_size: few
cdr3_nt: TGTGCCAGCAGTCCCCGGACAGGATCGTGGCAGGACTATGGCTACACCTTC
cdr3_aa: CASSPRTGSWQDYGYTF

v_call: TRBV6-1
j_call: TRBJ2-6
d_call: NA
clone_size: few
cdr3_nt: TGTGCCAGCAGGGAAGTGGGGCCTGGGGCCAACGTCCTGACTTTC
cdr3_aa: CASREVGPGANVLTF

v_call: TRBV2
j_call: TRBJ2-3
d_call: NA
clone_size: once
cdr3_nt: TGTGCCAGCAGTCGGGGCGGGACTGGCACAGATACGCAGTATTTT
cdr3_aa: CASSRGGTGTDTQYF

v_call: TRBV28
j_call: TRBJ1-1
d_call: NA
clone_size: NA
cdr3_nt: TGTGCCAGCAGTCCTTTTGGGACTATATTGGCTTTCTTT
cdr3_aa: CASSPFGTILAFF

v_call: TRBV30
j_call: TRBJ1-2
d_call: TRBD1
clone_size: few
cdr3_nt: TGTGCCTGGAATCCCAACAGGGGCGAGGGTGGCTACACCTTC
cdr3_aa: CAWNPNRGEGGYTF

v_call: TRBV15
j_call: TRBJ2-7
d_call: NA
clone_size: NA
cdr3_nt: TGTGCCACCAGCAGGGACACCGGCTACGAGCAGTACTTC
cdr3_aa: CATSRDTGYEQYF

v_call: TRBV28
j_call: TRBJ2-1
d_call: NA
clone_size: NA
cdr3_nt: TGTGCCAGCAGTTTCCTAGACAATGAGCAGTTCTTC
cdr3_aa: CASSFLDNEQFF

v_call: TRBV27
j_call: TRBJ2-3
d_call: TRBD2
clone_size: NA
cdr3_nt: TGTGCCAGCAGTTCGGGCGGGAGGGTCGGTGATACGCAGTATTTT
cdr3_aa: CASSSGGRVGDTQYF

v_call: TRBV9
j_call: TRBJ2-6
d_call: TRBD2
clone_size: NA
cdr3_nt: TGTGCCAGCAGCCTGACTAGCGGCTCTGGGGCCAACGTCCTGACTTTC
cdr3_aa: CASSLTSGSGANVLTF

v_call: TRBV29-1
j_call: TRBJ2-3
d_call: NA
clone_size: NA
cdr3_nt: TGCAGCGTAGGACAGGATACGCAGTATTTT
cdr3_aa: CSVGQDTQYF

v_call: TRBV28
j_call: TRBJ2-7
d_call: TRBD2
clone_size: NA
cdr3_nt: TGTGCCAGCAGTCTTCCGACTAGCGGACTTACCTACGAGCAGTACTTC
cdr3_aa: CASSLPTSGLTYEQYF

v_call: TRBV9
j_call: TRBJ1-1
d_call: NA
clone_size: NA
cdr3_nt: TGTGCCAGCAGCGTAGCAGTGAACACTGAAGCTTTCTTT
cdr3_aa: CASSVAVNTEAFF

v_call: TRBV7-9
j_call: TRBJ1-2
d_call: NA
clone_size: NA
cdr3_nt: TGTGCCAGCAGCCCCGCGGGGCGGCGTAGCTACACCTTC
cdr3_aa: CASSPAGRRSYTF

v_call: TRBV5-1
j_call: TRBJ2-7
d_call: NA
clone_size: few
cdr3_nt: TGCGCCAGCTCCGGGGGAGGCGGATCCTACGAGCAGTACTTC
cdr3_aa: CASSGGGGSYEQYF

v_call: TRBV2
j_call: TRBJ2-1
d_call: TRBD2
clone_size: NA
cdr3_nt: TGTGCCAGCAGGGACACTTGCCTCCCCGGGAGGTATTACAATGAGCAGTTCTTC
cdr3_aa: CASRDTCLPGRYYNEQFF

v_call: TRBV7-2
j_call: TRBJ2-7
d_call: NA
clone_size: NA
cdr3_nt: TGTGCCAGCAGCTCCCCAACAGGCCGACCCTACGAGCAGTACTTC
cdr3_aa: CASSSPTGRPYEQYF

v_call: TRBV5-4
j_call: TRBJ2-7
d_call: TRBD2
clone_size: NA
cdr3_nt: TGTGCCAGCAGCTTCGCGGGAGGGGAATCCTACGAGCAGTACTTC
cdr3_aa: CASSFAGGESYEQYF

v_call: TRBV9
j_call: TRBJ1-4
d_call: NA
clone_size: NA
cdr3_nt: TGTGCCAGCAGCGTAGCTATCGGGGGTGAGGATGAAAAACTGTTTTTT
cdr3_aa: CASSVAIGGEDEKLFF

v_call: TRBV2
j_call: TRBJ2-7
d_call: TRBD2
clone_size: NA
cdr3_nt: TGTGCCTGCCACCAGGGACTAGCAGTCCACGAGCAGTACTTC
cdr3_aa: CACHQGLAVHEQYF

v_call: TRBV7-8
j_call: TRBJ2-5
d_call: NA
clone_size: NA
cdr3_nt: TGTGCCAGCAGCTTAGGGGGGGGCAGGGCCCAAGAGACCCAGTACTTC
cdr3_aa: CASSLGGGRAQETQYF

v_call: TRBV5-5
j_call: TRBJ2-1
d_call: NA
clone_size: NA
cdr3_nt: TGTGCCAGCAGCCCGCGGGATACCTCCTACAATGAGCAGTTCTTC
cdr3_aa: CASSPRDTSYNEQFF

v_call: TRBV28
j_call: TRBJ2-1
d_call: NA
clone_size: NA
cdr3_nt: TGTGCCAGCAGTCCACTCCAGGGTTACAATGAGCAGTTCTTC
cdr3_aa: CASSPLQGYNEQFF

v_call: TRBV7-3
j_call: TRBJ2-1
d_call: NA
clone_size: few
cdr3_nt: TGTGCCAGCAGCTTAAGTCCCGTTAACAATGAGCAGTTCTTC
cdr3_aa: CASSLSPVNNEQFF

v_call: TRBV11-3
j_call: TRBJ2-1
d_call: NA
clone_size: NA
cdr3_nt: TGTGCCAGCAGCCAAGGGGGCTCCTACAATGAGCAGTTCTTC
cdr3_aa: CASSQGGSYNEQFF

v_call: TRBV6-1
j_call: TRBJ1-5
d_call: NA
clone_size: once
cdr3_nt: TGTGCCAGCAGTGTCCAGGGTGGGAGCAATCAGCCCCAGCATTTT
cdr3_aa: CASSVQGGSNQPQHF

v_call: TRBV19
j_call: TRBJ2-6
d_call: NA
clone_size: NA
cdr3_nt: TGTGCCAGTAGTCCGGGGGGCCCTGGGGCCAACGTCCTGACTTTC
cdr3_aa: CASSPGGPGANVLTF

v_call: TRBV5-6
j_call: TRBJ2-7
d_call: TRBD2
clone_size: NA
cdr3_nt: TGTGCCAGCAGCCTGGGACTAGCGGGTTTAGCCTACGAGCAGTACTTC
cdr3_aa: CASSLGLAGLAYEQYF

v_call: TRBV7-8
j_call: TRBJ2-1
d_call: TRBD2
clone_size: NA
cdr3_nt: TGTGCCAGCAGTTTCGGGCGGGAGTCATACAATGAGCAGTTCTTC
cdr3_aa: CASSFGRESYNEQFF

v_call: TRBV6-5
j_call: TRBJ2-5
d_call: NA
clone_size: NA
cdr3_nt: TGTGCCAGCAGTACTTGGACAGCTCGAGAGGAGCAGTACTTC
cdr3_aa: CASSTWTAREEQYF

v_call: TRBV15
j_call: TRBJ1-5
d_call: NA
clone_size: once
cdr3_nt: TGTGCCACCAGCAGAGGGGGCTATCAGCCCCAGCATTTT
cdr3_aa: CATSRGGYQPQHF

v_call: TRBV11-2
j_call: TRBJ2-6
d_call: NA
clone_size: NA
cdr3_nt: TGTGCCAGCAGCTTAGGAGGGACTGGGGCCAACGTCCTGACTTTC
cdr3_aa: CASSLGGTGANVLTF

v_call: TRBV30
j_call: TRBJ2-7
d_call: TRBD2
clone_size: NA
cdr3_nt: TGTGCCTGGCGCAACGCGGGGGTTAAGTACTTC
cdr3_aa: CAWRNAGVKYF

v_call: TRBV7-2
j_call: TRBJ2-5
d_call: TRBD1
clone_size: NA
cdr3_nt: TGTGCCAGCAGCTTAGTGGACAGGGCTCAAGAGACCCAGTACTTC
cdr3_aa: CASSLVDRAQETQYF